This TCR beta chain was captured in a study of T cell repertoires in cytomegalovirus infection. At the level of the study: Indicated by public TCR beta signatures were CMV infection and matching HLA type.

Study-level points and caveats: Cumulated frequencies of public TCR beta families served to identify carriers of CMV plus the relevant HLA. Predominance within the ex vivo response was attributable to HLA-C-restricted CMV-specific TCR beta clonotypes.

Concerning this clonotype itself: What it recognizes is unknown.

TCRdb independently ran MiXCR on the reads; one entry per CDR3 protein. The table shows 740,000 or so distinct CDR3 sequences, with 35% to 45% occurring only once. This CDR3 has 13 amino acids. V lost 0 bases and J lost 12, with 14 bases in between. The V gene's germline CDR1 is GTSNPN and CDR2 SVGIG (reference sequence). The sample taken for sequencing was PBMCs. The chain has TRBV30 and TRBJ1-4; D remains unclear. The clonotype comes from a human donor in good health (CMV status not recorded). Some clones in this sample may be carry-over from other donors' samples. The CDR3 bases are TGTGCCTGGAGTGTAAACCCCGGAGGTGAACTGTTTTTT. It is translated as CAWSVNPGGELFF.